This TCR beta chain was obtained from a study of T cells in Graves' hyperthyroidism and ophthalmopathy. Across the whole study: Before any treatment, at initial diagnosis, peripheral blood was collected.

Germline V gene data show CDR1 as SGHVS and CDR2 as FQNEAQ. The CDR3 extends over 15 amino acids. The germline V and J ends were trimmed by 3 bases and 0 bases, with 11 bases remaining between them. At least ten counts were recorded for this clonotype. The antigen remains unidentified. Study-wide points: Most expanded thyroid clonotypes above 0.001 also appeared in blood. Ophthalmopathy, as predicted by the model, came a median roughly 6.8 months after the prediction.

The CDR3 regions of TCR beta were amplified from RNA transcripts. First-round RT-PCR with HTBI primers amplified the TCR CDR3 region. TCRdb reprocessed the multiplex PCR reads with MiXCR, giving one entry per CDR3 protein. Of 600,000 to 900,000 distinct CDR3 sequences in the sample, roughly 15% were seen once. The rearrangement joins TRBV7-8 to TRBJ1-1, with D possibly being TRBD1 (5 bases). The source is a man between 18 and 29 years old with Graves' hyperthyroidism. Sample: blood. The chain's CDR3 is CASSLEGRMNTEAFF. In nucleotides, the CDR3 is TGTGCCAGCAGCTTGGAGGGGCGGATGAACACTGAAGCTTTCTTT.